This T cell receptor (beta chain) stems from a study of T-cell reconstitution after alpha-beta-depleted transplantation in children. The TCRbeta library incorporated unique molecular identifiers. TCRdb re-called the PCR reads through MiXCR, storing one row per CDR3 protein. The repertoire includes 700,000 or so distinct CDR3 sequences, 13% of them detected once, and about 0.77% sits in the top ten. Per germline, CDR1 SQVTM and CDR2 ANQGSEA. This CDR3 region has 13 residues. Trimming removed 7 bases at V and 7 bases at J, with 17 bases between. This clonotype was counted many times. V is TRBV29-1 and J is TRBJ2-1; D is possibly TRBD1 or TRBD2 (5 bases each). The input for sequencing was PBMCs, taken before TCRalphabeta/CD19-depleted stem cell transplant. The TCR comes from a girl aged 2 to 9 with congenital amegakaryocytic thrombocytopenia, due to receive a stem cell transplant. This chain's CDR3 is CSADGTAGNEQFF. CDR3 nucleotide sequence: TGCAGCGCGGACGGGACGGCAGGAAATGAGCAGTTCTTC.